This T cell receptor (beta chain) was sequenced for a study of cytomegalovirus exposure and HLA in healthy donors. Study as a whole: The same platform was used for the 130 or so validation repertoires and the approximately 670 first-cohort repertoires, a later analysis reported.

Profiled with immunoSEQ multiplex PCR; TCRdb holds only in-frame clones, not every one. The sample includes tens of thousands of clones, more than 85% seen only once; the top ten take less than 4%. CDR1 and CDR2 from the germline V gene are SGHAT and FQNNGV. V shed 3 bases, J shed 6 bases, and the junction held 7 bases outside the gene matches. CDR3 size: 16 residues. Separate from the approximately 730-subject first cohort, the roughly 110-subject validation cohort was the one that the donors belonged to. General study findings and limits: In vitro work confirmed that a few CMV-associated chains recognize CMV antigens. One later analysis, an examination of the 120 or so validation repertoires, found that first-cohort TCR clusters tended to co-occur in them.

About this clone itself: The antigen remains undetermined.

The chain recombines TRBV11-2 with TRBJ2-1; 11 bases match TRBD2. Sequencing used PBMCs. This receptor was obtained from a woman younger than 45 in good health and CMV-seronegative. This CDR3 reads CASSLTTSGGLNEQFF. DNA of the CDR3: TGTGCCAGCAGCTTGACCACTAGCGGGGGACTCAATGAGCAGTTCTTC.